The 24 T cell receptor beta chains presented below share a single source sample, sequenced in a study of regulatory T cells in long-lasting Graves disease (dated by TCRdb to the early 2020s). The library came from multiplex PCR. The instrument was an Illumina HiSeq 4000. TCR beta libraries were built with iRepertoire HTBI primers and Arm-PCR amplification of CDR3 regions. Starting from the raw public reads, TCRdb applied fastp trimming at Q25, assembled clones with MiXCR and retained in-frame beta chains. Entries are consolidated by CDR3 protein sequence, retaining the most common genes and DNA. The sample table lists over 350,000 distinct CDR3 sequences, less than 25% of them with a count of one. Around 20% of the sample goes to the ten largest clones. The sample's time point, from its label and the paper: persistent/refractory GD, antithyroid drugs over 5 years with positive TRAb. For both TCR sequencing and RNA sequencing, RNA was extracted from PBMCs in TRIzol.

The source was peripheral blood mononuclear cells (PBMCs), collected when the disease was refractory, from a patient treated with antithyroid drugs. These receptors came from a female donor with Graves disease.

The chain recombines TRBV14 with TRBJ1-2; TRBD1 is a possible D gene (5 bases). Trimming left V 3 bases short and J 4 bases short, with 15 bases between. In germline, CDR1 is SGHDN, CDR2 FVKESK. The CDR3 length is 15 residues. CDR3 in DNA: TGTGCCAGCAGCCACGGACACCTGGATATCTATGGCTACACCTTC. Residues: CASSHGHLDIYGYTF.

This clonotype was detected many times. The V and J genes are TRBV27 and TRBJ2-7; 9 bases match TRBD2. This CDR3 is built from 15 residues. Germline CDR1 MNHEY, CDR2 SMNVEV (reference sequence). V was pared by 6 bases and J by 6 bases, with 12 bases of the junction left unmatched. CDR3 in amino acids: CASSPVAGAPGEQYF. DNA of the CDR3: TGTGCCAGCAGCCCTGTAGCGGGAGCTCCGGGCGAGCAGTACTTC.

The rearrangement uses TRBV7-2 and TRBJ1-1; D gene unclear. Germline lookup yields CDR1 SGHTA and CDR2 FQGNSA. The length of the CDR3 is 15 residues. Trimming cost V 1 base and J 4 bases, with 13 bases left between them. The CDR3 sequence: CASSLVVARGTEAFF. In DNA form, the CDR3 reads TGTGCCAGCAGCTTAGTAGTGGCCCGGGGCACTGAAGCTTTCTTT. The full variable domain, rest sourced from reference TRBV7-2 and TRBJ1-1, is GAGVSQSPSNKVTEKGKDVELRCDPISGHTALYWYRQSLGQGLEFLIYFQGNSAPDKSGLPSDRFSAERTGGSVSTLTIQRTQQEDSAVYLCASSLVVARGTEAFFGQGTRLTVV.

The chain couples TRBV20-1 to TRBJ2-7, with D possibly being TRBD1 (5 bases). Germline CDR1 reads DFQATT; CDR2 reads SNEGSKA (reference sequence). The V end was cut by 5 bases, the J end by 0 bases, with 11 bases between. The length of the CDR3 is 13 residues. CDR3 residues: CSAVTDNSYEQYF. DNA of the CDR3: TGCAGTGCTGTGACGGACAACTCCTACGAGCAGTACTTC.

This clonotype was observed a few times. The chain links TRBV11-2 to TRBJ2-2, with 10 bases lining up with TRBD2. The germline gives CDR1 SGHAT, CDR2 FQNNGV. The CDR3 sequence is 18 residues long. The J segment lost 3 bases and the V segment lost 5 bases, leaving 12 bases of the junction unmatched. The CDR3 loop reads CASSPESRTSGYTGELFF. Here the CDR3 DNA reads TGTGCCAGCAGCCCTGAGAGTCGGACTAGCGGATACACCGGGGAGCTGTTTTTT.

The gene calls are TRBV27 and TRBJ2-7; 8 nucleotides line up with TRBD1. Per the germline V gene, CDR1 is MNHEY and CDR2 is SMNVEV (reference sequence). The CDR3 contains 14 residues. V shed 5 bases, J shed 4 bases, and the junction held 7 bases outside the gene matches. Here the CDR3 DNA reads TGTGCCAGCAGTGATAATACAGGGGGTTACGAGCAGTACTTC. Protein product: CASSDNTGGYEQYF.

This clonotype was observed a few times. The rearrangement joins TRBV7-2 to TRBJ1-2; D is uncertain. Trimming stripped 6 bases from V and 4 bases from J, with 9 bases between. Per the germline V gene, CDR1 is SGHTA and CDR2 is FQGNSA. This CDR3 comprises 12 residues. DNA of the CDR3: TGTGCCAGCAGTATAGGTCCCTATGGCTACACCTTC. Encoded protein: CASSIGPYGYTF. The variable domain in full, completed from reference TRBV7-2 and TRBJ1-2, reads GAGVSQSPSNKVTEKGKDVELRCDPISGHTALYWYRQSLGQGLEFLIYFQGNSAPDKSGLPSDRFSAERTGGSVSTLTIQRTQQEDSAVYLCASSIGPYGYTFGSGTRLTVV.

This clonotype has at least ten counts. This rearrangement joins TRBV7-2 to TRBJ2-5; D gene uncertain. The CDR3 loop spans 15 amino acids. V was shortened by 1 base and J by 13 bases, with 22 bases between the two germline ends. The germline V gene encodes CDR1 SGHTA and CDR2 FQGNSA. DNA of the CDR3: TGTGCCAGCAGCTTAGATTCAACCGGCACGGCTTATCGGTACTTC. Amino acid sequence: CASSLDSTGTAYRYF.

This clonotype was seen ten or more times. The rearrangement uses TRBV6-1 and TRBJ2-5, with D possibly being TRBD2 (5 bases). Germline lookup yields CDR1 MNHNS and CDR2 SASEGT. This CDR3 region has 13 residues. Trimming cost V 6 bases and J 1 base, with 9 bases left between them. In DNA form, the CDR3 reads TGTGCCAGCAGCTTAGCGTTCCAAGAGACCCAGTACTTC. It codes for CASSLAFQETQYF.

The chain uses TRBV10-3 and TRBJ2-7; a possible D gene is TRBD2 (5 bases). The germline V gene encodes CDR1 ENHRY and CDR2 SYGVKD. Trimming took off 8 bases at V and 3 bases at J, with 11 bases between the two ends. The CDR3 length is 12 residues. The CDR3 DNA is TGTGCCATCGCTAAGAGGGACTACGAGCAGTACTTC. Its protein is CAIAKRDYEQYF.

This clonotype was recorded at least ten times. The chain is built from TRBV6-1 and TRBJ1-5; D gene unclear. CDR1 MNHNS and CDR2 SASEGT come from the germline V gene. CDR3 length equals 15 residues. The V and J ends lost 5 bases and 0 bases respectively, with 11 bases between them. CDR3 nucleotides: TGTGCCAGCAGTATCCCTGGAGATAGCAATCAGCCCCAGCATTTT. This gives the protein CASSIPGDSNQPQHF.

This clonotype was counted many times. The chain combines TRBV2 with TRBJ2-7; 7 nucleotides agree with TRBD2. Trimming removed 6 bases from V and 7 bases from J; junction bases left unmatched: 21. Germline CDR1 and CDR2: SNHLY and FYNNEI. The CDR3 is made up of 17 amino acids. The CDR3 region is CASSATPSGGSVLEQYF. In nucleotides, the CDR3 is TGTGCCAGCAGCGCCACCCCCTCGGGAGGCTCGGTTTTAGAGCAGTACTTC. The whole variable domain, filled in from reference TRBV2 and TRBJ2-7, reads EPEVTQTPSHQVTQMGQEVILRCVPISNHLYFYWYRQILGQKVEFLVSFYNNEISEKSEIFDDQFSVERPDGSNFTLKIRSTKLEDSAMYFCASSATPSGGSVLEQYFGPGTRLTVT.

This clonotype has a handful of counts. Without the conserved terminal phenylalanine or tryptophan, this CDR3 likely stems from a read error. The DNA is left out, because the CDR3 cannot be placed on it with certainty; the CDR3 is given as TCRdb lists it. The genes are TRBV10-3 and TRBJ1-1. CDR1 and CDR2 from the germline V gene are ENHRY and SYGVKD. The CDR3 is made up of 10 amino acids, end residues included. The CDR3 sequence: CASSYPADGC.

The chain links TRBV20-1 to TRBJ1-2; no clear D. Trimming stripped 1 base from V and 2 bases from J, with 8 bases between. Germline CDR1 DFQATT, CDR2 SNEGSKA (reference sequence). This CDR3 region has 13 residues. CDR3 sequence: CSARGQMNYGYTF. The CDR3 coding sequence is TGCAGTGCTAGAGGTCAGATGAACTATGGCTACACCTTC.

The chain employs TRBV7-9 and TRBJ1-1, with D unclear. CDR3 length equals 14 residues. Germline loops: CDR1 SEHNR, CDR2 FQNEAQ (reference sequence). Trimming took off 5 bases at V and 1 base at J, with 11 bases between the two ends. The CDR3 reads CASSPEGWNTEAFF. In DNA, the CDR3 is TGTGCCAGCAGCCCAGAAGGGTGGAACACTGAAGCTTTCTTT.

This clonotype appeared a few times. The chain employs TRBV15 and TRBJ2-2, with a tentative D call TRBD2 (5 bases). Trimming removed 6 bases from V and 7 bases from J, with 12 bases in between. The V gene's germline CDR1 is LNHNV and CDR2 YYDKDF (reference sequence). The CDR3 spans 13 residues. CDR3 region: CATSTAARGELFF. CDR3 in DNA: TGTGCCACCAGTACAGCGGCCCGCGGGGAGCTGTTTTTT. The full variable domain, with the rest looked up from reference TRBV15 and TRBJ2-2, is DAMVIQNPRYQVTQFGKPVTLSCSQTLNHNVMYWYQQKSSQAPKLLFHYYDKDFNNEADTPDNFQSRRPNTSFCFLDIRSPGLGDTAMYLCATSTAARGELFFGEGSRLTVL.

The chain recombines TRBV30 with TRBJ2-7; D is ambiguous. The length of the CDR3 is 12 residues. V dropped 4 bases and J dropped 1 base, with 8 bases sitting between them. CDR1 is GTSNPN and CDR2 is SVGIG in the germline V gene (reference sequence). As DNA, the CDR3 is TGTGCCTGGACGGTCGGGTCCTACGAGCAGTACTTC. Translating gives CAWTVGSYEQYF.

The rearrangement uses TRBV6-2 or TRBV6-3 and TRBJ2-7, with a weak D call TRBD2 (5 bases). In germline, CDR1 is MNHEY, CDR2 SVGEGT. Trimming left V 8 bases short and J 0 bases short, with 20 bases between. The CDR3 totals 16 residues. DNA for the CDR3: TGTGCCAGCTCCCCCGAGTTTGGAGGTAGCTCCTACGAGCAGTACTTC. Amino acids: CASSPEFGGSSYEQYF.

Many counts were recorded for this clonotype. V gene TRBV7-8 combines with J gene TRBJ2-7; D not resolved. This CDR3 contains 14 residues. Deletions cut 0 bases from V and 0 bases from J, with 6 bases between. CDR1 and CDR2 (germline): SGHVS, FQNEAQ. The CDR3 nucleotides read TGTGCCAGCAGCTTAGCTAGCCGCTCCTACGAGCAGTACTTC. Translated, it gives CASSLASRSYEQYF.

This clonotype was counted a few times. The CDR3 DNA is TGTGCCGCCGGAGGGGCGGGAGGATATAAGAACACCGGGGAGCTGTTTTTT. Its protein product is CAAGGAGGYKNTGELFF. V and J are TRBV12-3 or TRBV12-4 and TRBJ2-2; 8 bases are a match to TRBD2. The CDR3 runs to 17 residues. V was pared by 11 bases and J by 1 base, with 15 bases of the junction left unmatched.

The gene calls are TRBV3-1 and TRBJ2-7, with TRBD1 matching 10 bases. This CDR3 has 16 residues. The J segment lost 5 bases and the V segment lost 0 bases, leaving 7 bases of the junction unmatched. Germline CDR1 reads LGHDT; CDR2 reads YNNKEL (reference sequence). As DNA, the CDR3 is TGTGCCAGCAGCCAAGACAACCGGGACAGGGGCAACGAGCAGTACTTC. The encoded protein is CASSQDNRDRGNEQYF.

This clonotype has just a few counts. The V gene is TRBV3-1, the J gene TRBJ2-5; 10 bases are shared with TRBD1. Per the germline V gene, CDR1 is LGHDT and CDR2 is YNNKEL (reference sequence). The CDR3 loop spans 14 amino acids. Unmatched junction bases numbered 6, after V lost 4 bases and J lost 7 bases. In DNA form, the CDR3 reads TGTGCCAGCAGCCTGACAGGGGGCAAAGGGACCCAGTACTTC. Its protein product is CASSLTGGKGTQYF.

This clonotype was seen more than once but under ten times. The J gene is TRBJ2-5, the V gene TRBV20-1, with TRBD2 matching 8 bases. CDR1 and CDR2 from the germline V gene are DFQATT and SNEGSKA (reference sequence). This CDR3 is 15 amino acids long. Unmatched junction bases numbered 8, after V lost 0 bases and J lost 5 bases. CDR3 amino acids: CSARDPSGGRETQYF. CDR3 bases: TGCAGTGCTAGAGATCCCTCGGGAGGGAGGGAGACCCAGTACTTC.

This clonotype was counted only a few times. The CDR3 is CAISERGAGETQYF. The CDR3 DNA reads as TGTGCCATCAGTGAGCGGGGGGCAGGGGAGACCCAGTACTTC. The V call is TRBV10-3, the J call TRBJ2-5; a weak D match, TRBD2 (7 bases). V was pared by 2 bases and J by 5 bases, with 12 bases between. Germline loops: CDR1 ENHRY, CDR2 SYGVKD. The CDR3 is made up of 14 amino acids.